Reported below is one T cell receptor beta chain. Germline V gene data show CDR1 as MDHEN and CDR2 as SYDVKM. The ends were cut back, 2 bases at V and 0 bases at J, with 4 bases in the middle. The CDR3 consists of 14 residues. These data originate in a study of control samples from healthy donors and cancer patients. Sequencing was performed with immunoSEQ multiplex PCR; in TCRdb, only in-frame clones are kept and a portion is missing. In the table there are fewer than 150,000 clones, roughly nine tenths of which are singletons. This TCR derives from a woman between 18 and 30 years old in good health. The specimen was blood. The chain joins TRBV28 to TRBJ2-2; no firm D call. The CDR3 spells CASSLDTNTGELFF. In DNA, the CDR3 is TGTGCCAGCAGTTTAGATACGAACACCGGGGAGCTGTTTTTT. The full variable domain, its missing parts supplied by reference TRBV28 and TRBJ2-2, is DVKVTQSSRYLVKRTGEKVFLECVQDMDHENMFWYRQDPGLGLRLIYFSYDVKMKEKGDIPEGYSVSREKKERFSLILESASTNQTSMYLCASSLDTNTGELFFGEGSRLTVL.